The text below deals with one T cell receptor beta chain. The data were obtained in a study of shared clonotypes between healthy human individuals. Overall study: CD4 naive cells filled three plates per donor, CD4 memory three, CD8 naive two and CD8 memory one.

The assay was immunoSEQ multiplex PCR, and TCRdb's table has in-frame clones only and misses some. This sample has some 2.1 million clones, with approximately 95% found just once. Germline V CDR1 and CDR2: SGHAT, FQDESV (reference sequence). The CDR3 extends over 15 amino acids. Deletions cut 0 bases from V and 4 bases from J, with 11 bases between. Naive CD8 cells comprised CD45RO-negative, CCR7-positively selected cells, excluding terminally differentiated effector memory CD45RA+ cells. The sequence was obtained from a man between 18 and 35 years old in good health. Material for sequencing was naive CD8+ T cells sorted from blood. V and J are TRBV11-1 and TRBJ2-3; D is unclear. The CDR3 nucleotides read TGTGCCAGCAGCTTAGCGGGGAACCCGGCAGATACGCAGTATTTT. Encoded protein: CASSLAGNPADTQYF.